The sequence of this T cell receptor (beta chain) was determined in a study of blood T cell repertoires in COVID-19. In the study overall: The origin of the acute and convalescent COVID-19 samples was the United States, Italy and Spain.

The CDR3 spans 13 residues. The germline V gene has CDR1 SGHTA and CDR2 FQGNSA. The V end lost 3 bases, the J end lost 9 bases, and 12 bases lay between the germline ends. In the authors' methods: Cell counts per sample came from amplifying reference gene primers. Clones were read by immunoSEQ multiplex PCR, and TCRdb kept only the in-frame ones, dropping some. The V and J calls and clone size were taken over from that table, and D and trimming were inferred from the DNA. The sample includes tens of thousands of clones, 72% seen only once; the top ten take 21%. V is TRBV7-2 and J is TRBJ2-1, with D hard to call. Sample: peripheral blood. This receptor was taken from a boy between 2 and 15 years old with active or convalescent COVID-19. CDR3 loop: CASSFIYSFEQFF. The CDR3 DNA reads as TGTGCCAGCAGCTTCATCTACTCTTTTGAGCAGTTCTTC.